This T cell receptor (beta chain) was recovered during a study of cytomegalovirus exposure and HLA in healthy donors. Notes on the study in general: An analysis done earlier found most TCR beta V segments productive about 87% or about 30% of the time. It was reported in a later analysis that an Asian-associated ancestry cluster showed fewer N-insertions than the roughly 670-donor mean.

Germline CDR1 MNHNS, CDR2 SASEGT. This CDR3 comprises 12 residues. Trimming took off 6 bases at V and 3 bases at J, with 8 bases between the two ends. The sample holds one count of this clone. Antigen: not known. Amplification used 60 Vbeta primers and 13 Jbeta primers. The repertoire was sequenced with immunoSEQ multiplex PCR; TCRdb's copy has only in-frame clones and lacks some. The table has some 180,000 clones, 83% seen once; the top ten hold 1.5% to 2%. Unrecorded immune exposures were likely, despite nominal health at sampling. The receptor comes from a man between 40 and 49 years old in good health and CMV-seropositive. Specimen: PBMCs. This chain links TRBV6-1 with TRBJ1-2; D might be TRBD1 (6 bases). Written as DNA, the CDR3 is TGTGCCAGCAGGTGGACAGACTATGGCTACACCTTC. Its protein product is CASRWTDYGYTF.